This entry is about one TCR beta chain. TCRdb's table, derived via immunoSEQ multiplex PCR, lists solely in-frame clones and lacks some. The sample has approximately 99,000 clones; around 87% are singletons. These data are taken from a study of blood T cell repertoires in COVID-19. In germline, CDR1 is SGDLS, CDR2 YYNGEE. Trimming shortened V by 0 bases and J by 6 bases, and 13 bases separated the two germline ends. The CDR3 sequence is 16 residues long. The chain uses TRBV9 and TRBJ1-6; a possible D gene is TRBD1 (6 bases). Sequencing was performed on peripheral blood. The TCR comes from a human donor in a cohort sampled during active COVID-19. CDR3: CASSVGGDNRNSPLHF. CDR3 DNA sequence: TGTGCCAGCAGCGTAGGAGGGGACAATCGTAATTCACCCCTCCACTTT.